This TCR beta chain was captured in a study of regulatory dendritic cells for organ transplantation. Looking at the study overall: Monocytes received vitamin D3 on days 0 and 4, IL-10 on day 4. Study conclusions and caveats: Memory CD8+ clonal expansion seemed more limited with regulatory than mature dendritic cells. Memory T cells were less diverse than naive, with memory CD8+ most oligoclonal.

CDR1 SEHNR and CDR2 FQNEAQ come from the germline V gene (reference sequence). There are 16 residues in the CDR3. The V end lost 5 bases, the J end lost 3 bases, and 17 bases lay between the germline ends. Sorted subsets were CFSE-labeled and cultured 4 to 6 days with allogeneic dendritic cells. Naive CD45RA+ and memory CD45RO+ CD4+ or CD8+ T cells were FACS-sorted. The protocol was immunoSEQ multiplex PCR, while the TCRdb copy is restricted to in-frame clones and leaves out a portion. Of more than 10,000 clones listed, about 90% were seen once; the top ten hold 0.4% to 0.45%. Remarks on this clone: Its antigen is still unknown.

Sequenced: naive CD8+ T cells from blood cultured with dendritic cells. The subset denotes: CD45RA+ naive T cells. The sequence was collected from a human donor in good health. The chain joins TRBV7-9 to TRBJ2-1, with D tentatively TRBD1 (5 bases). The CDR3 spells CASSPPRQTHYNEQFF. CDR3 bases: TGTGCCAGCAGCCCACCCAGACAGACCCACTACAATGAGCAGTTCTTC.